This T cell receptor beta chain was recorded in a study of shared clonotypes between healthy human individuals. The table came from immunoSEQ multiplex PCR; TCRdb's copy has only in-frame clones and leaves some out. The top ten clones hold roughly an eighth of a sample with some 530,000 clones, 81% of them seen once. J lost 5 bases, V lost 7 bases, and 9 bases had no gene match. The germline V gene has CDR1 SQVTM and CDR2 ANQGSEA. The CDR3 totals 14 residues. This receptor was obtained from a woman aged 40 to 49 in good health. Some clones in this sample may be carry-over from other donors' samples. This chain links TRBV29-1 with TRBJ2-1, with 9 bases identical to TRBD1. The sample was PBMCs. CDR3 sequence: CSDRTGTGNNEQFF. The CDR3 bases are TGCAGCGACCGCACCGGGACAGGGAACAATGAGCAGTTCTTC.